The sequence of this T cell receptor (beta chain) was determined in a study of blood T cell repertoires in COVID-19. The CDR3 totals 16 residues. Unmatched junction bases numbered 3, after V lost 0 bases and J lost 1 base. In germline, CDR1 is LNHDA, CDR2 SQIVND (reference sequence). This clone showed up just a few times. Measured with immunoSEQ multiplex PCR; TCRdb has only the in-frame clones, and not every one. The table shows about 73,000 clones, with about 80% occurring only once. V gene TRBV19 combines with J gene TRBJ1-5, with 7 nucleotides matching TRBD1. Sequenced: peripheral blood. This clonotype was obtained from a woman in her sixties with acute or convalescent COVID-19. CDR3 DNA sequence: TGTGCCAGTAGTATAGAGAGGGGGCCCAGCAATCAGCCCCAGCATTTT. This codes for CASSIERGPSNQPQHF.